The T cell receptor (beta chain) under discussion was sequenced for a study of T cell responses to AZD1222 COVID-19 vaccine. This CDR3 comprises 15 residues. From germline, CDR1 is SGHVS and CDR2 FQNEAQ. V gave up 1 base and J gave up 4 bases, with 11 bases separating them. Notes on this clone: Its specificity is unknown.

Here immunoSEQ multiplex PCR was the method, and the copy in TCRdb shows in-frame clones only, minus some. This table holds about 120,000 clones, 92% found once. General study points: Repertoire sampling happened only post peak T cell response. It should be noted that donors were predominantly white British and more often female, and clonal diversity was possibly underestimated. Across the whole spike, CD4 TCRs peaked at regions 160-218 and 743-854.

The TCR originated in an adult who received the AZD1222 COVID-19 vaccine. V usage is TRBV7-8 and J usage is TRBJ2-1; D may match TRBD1 or TRBD2 (5 bases each). The sequenced sample was peripheral blood, obtained 28 days after the second AZD1222 dose. The CDR3 DNA reads TGTGCCAGCAGCTTAGTACGGGGCGTTTACAATGAGCAGTTCTTC. It specifies CASSLVRGVYNEQFF.